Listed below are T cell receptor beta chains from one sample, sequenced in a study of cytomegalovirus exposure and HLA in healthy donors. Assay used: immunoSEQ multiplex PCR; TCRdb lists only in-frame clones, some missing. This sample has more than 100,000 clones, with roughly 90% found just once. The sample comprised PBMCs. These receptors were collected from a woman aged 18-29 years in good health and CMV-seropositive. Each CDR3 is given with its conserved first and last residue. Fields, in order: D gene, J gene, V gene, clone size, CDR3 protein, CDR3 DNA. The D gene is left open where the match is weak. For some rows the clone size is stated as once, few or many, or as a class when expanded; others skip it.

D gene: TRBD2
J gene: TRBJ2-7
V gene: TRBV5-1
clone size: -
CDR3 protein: CASSSGTSGYEQYF
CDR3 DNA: TGCGCCAGCAGCTCCGGGACTAGTGGTTACGAGCAGTACTTC

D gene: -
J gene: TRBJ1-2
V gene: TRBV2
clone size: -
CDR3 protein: CASSDRGLSGYTF
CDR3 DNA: TGTGCCAGCAGTGACAGGGGATTATCTGGCTACACCTTC

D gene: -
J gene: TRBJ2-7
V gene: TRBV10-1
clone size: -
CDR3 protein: CASSEAGYEQYF
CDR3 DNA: TGCGCCAGCAGTGAAGCAGGATACGAGCAGTACTTC

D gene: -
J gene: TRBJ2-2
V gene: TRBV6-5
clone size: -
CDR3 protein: CASSYGEVNTGELFF
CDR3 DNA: TGTGCCAGCAGTTATGGTGAGGTGAACACCGGGGAGCTGTTTTTT

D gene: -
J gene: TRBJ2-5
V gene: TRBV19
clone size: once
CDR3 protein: CASSPQGGVAQYF
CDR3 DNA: TGTGCCAGTAGTCCTCAGGGTGGTGTGGCCCAGTACTTC

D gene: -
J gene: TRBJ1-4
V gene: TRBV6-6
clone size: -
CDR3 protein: CASSYRGSGEKLFF
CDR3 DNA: TGTGCCAGCAGTTACAGGGGGTCGGGTGAAAAACTGTTTTTT

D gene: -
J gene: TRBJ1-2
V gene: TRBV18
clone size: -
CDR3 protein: CASSPKQENYGYTF
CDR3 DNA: TGTGCCAGCTCACCAAAACAGGAGAACTATGGCTACACCTTC

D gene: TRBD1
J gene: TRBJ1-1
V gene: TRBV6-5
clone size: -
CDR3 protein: CASSAFKQGEAFF
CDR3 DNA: TGTGCCAGCAGCGCGTTCAAACAGGGGGAAGCTTTCTTT

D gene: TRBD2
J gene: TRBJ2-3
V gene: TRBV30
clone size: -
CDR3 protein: CAWDPTGGGADTQYF
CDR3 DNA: TGTGCCTGGGACCCGACGGGCGGGGGAGCAGATACGCAGTATTTT

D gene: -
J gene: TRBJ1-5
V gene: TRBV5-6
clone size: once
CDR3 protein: CASSKFDSTNNQPQHF
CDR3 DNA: TGTGCCAGCAGCAAATTTGACAGTACCAACAATCAGCCCCAGCATTTT

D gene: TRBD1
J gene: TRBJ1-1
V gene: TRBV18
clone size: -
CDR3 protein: CASSPTGAGTEAFF
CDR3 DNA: TGTGCCAGCTCACCCACAGGGGCCGGCACTGAAGCTTTCTTT

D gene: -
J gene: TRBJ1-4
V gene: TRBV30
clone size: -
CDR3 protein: CAWTSGISNEKLFF
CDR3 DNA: TGTGCCTGGACGTCGGGGATCTCTAATGAAAAACTGTTTTTT

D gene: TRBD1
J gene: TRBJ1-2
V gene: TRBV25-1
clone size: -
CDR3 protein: CASSEGGTGGVNGYTF
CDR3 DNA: TGTGCCAGCAGCGAGGGAGGGACAGGGGGCGTTAATGGCTACACCTTC

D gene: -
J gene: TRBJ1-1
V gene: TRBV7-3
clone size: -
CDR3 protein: CASSPGGPTEAFF
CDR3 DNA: TGTGCCAGCAGCCCCGGGGGACCCACTGAAGCTTTCTTT

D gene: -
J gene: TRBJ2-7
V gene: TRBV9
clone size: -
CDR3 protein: CASSAQGAYEQYF
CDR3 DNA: TGTGCCAGCAGCGCCCAGGGCGCCTACGAGCAGTACTTC

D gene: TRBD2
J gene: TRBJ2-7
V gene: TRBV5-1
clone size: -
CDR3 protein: CASSFGTSGTYEQYF
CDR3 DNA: TGCGCCAGCAGTTTCGGGACTAGCGGCACCTACGAGCAGTACTTC

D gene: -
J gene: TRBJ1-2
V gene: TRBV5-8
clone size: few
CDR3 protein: CASSLDSREGYTF
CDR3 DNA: TGTGCCAGCAGCCTAGACAGTCGCGAAGGCTACACCTTC

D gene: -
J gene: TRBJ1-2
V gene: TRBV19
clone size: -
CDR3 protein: CASTMDRYYGYTF
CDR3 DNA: TGTGCCAGTACCATGGACAGATACTATGGCTACACCTTC

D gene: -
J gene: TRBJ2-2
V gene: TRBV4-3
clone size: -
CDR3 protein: CASSQGQLNTGELFF
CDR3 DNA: TGCGCCAGCAGCCAAGGACAGTTGAACACCGGGGAGCTGTTTTTT

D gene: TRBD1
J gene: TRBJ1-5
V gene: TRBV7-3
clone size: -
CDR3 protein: CASSFTDPRDREGLTNQPQHF
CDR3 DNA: TGTGCCAGCAGCTTTACGGATCCCCGGGACAGGGAAGGGTTAACCAATCAGCCCCAGCATTTT

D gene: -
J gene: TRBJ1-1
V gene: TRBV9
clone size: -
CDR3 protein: CASSPRGSNTEAFF
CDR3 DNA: TGTGCCAGCAGCCCCAGGGGTTCGAACACTGAAGCTTTCTTT

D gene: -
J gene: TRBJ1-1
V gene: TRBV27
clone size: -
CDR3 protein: CASRLVVATEAFF
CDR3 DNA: TGTGCCAGCAGGCTGGTGGTGGCCACTGAAGCTTTCTTT

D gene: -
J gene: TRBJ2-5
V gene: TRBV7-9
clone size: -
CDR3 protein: CASSLANSLGETQYF
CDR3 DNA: TGTGCCAGCAGCTTAGCCAACAGCCTGGGAGAGACCCAGTACTTC

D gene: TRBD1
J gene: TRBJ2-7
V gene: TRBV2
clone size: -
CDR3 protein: CATGGTGGAEQYF
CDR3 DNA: TGTGCCACGGGAGGGACAGGGGGTGCCGAGCAGTACTTC

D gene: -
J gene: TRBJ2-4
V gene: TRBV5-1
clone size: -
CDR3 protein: CASSLGTEKNIQYF
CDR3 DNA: TGCGCCAGCAGCTTGGGGACAGAAAAAAACATTCAGTACTTC

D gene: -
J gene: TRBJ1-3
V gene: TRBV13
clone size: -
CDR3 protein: CASSLGGAGGNTIYF
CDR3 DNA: TGTGCCAGCAGCTTAGGAGGGGCCGGAGGAAACACCATATATTTT

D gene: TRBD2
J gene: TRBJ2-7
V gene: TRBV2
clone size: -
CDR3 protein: CASRADSGGPLYEQYF
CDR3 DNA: TGTGCCAGCAGGGCCGATAGCGGGGGTCCACTCTACGAGCAGTACTTC

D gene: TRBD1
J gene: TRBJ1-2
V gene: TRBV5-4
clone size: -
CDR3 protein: CASSPTGVGQSGYTF
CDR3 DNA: TGTGCCAGCAGCCCGACAGGGGTGGGTCAGAGTGGCTACACCTTC

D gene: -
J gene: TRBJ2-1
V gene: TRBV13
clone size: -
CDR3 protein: CASSNQGHEQFF
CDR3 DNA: TGTGCCAGCAGCAATCAGGGGCATGAGCAGTTCTTC

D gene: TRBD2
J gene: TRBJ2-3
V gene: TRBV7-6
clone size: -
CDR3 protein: CASSGTSGRNPDTQYF
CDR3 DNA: TGTGCCAGCAGCGGGACTAGCGGGAGGAACCCAGATACGCAGTATTTT

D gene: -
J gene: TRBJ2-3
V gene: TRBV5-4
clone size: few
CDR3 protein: CASRYGADTQYF
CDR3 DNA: TGTGCCAGCAGATACGGTGCAGATACGCAGTATTTT

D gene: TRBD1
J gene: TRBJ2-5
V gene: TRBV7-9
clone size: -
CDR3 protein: CASSSSGRTGGRETQYF
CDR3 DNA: TGTGCCAGCAGCTCGAGTGGAAGGACAGGGGGCCGGGAGACCCAGTACTTC

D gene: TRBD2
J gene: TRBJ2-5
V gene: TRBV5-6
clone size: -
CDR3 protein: CASSLSAGGRETQYF
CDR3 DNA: TGTGCCAGCAGCTTATCAGCGGGGGGGCGAGAGACCCAGTACTTC

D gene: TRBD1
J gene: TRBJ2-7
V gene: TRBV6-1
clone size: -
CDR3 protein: CASSEAQGAWYEQYF
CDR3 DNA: TGTGCCAGCAGTGAAGCACAGGGGGCATGGTACGAGCAGTACTTC

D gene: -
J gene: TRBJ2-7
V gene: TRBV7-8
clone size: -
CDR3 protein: CASSPRAYEQYF
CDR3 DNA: TGTGCCAGCAGCCCCCGGGCCTACGAGCAGTACTTC

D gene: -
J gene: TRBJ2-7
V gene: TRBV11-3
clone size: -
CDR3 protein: CASTLGVWAQYEQYF
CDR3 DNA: TGTGCCAGCACCCTGGGCGTCTGGGCACAATACGAGCAGTACTTC

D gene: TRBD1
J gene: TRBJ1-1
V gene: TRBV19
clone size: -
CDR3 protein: CASSILTGGSEAFF
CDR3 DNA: TGTGCCAGTAGTATTTTGACAGGGGGATCAGAAGCTTTCTTT